A selection of T cell receptor beta chains follows, all from one sample in a study of T cell responses to AZD1222 COVID-19 vaccine. This table comes from immunoSEQ multiplex PCR, and its TCRdb copy is limited to in-frame clones, with some not included. Of tens of thousands of clones in the sample, around 85% were seen once. Material: peripheral blood, obtained 28 days after the second AZD1222 dose. The receptors were gathered from an adult who received the AZD1222 COVID-19 vaccine. CDR3s include the opening cysteine and the closing phenylalanine or tryptophan. D genes are given only for firm matches. Not all rows give a size; the values are once, few, many and, for expanded clones, a class.

clone size	J gene	V gene	D gene	CDR3 protein	CDR3 DNA
-	TRBJ2-2	TRBV30	-	CAWSGQMNTGELFF	TGTGCCTGGAGTGGGCAAATGAACACCGGGGAGCTGTTTTTT
-	TRBJ2-7	TRBV5-3	-	CARSPKLGSYEQYF	TGTGCCAGAAGCCCTAAGCTGGGCTCCTACGAGCAGTACTTC
-	TRBJ2-2	TRBV6-6	-	CASSSPFRGGTGELFF	TGTGCCAGCAGTTCCCCCTTCAGGGGGGGGACCGGGGAGCTGTTTTTT
-	TRBJ1-1	TRBV19	-	CATVRGMNTEAFF	TGTGCCACCGTACGGGGAATGAACACTGAAGCTTTCTTT
-	TRBJ1-5	TRBV19	-	CAARGGNQPQHF	TGTGCCGCGCGGGGAGGCAATCAGCCCCAGCATTTT
-	TRBJ2-7	TRBV7-9	-	CASSLTGHEQYF	TGTGCCAGCAGCTTGACAGGTCACGAGCAGTACTTC
once	TRBJ1-6	TRBV25-1	-	CASSEALNSPLHF	TGTGCCAGCAGTGAAGCCTTAAATTCACCCCTCCACTTT
-	TRBJ2-1	TRBV11-1	-	CASSLGDSSYNEQFF	TGTGCCAGCAGCTTAGGAGATTCCTCCTACAATGAGCAGTTCTTC
-	TRBJ2-3	TRBV7-9	TRBD1	CASSSGQGETDTQYF	TGTGCCAGCAGCTCGGGACAGGGGGAGACAGATACGCAGTATTTT
once	TRBJ1-2	TRBV29-1	TRBD1	CSVWEPRDRTSF	TGCAGCGTTTGGGAGCCCCGGGACAGGACATCCTTC
-	TRBJ2-1	TRBV12-5	-	CASGFGGYNEQFF	TGTGCTAGTGGTTTTGGGGGGTACAATGAGCAGTTCTTC
once	TRBJ2-2	TRBV14	-	CASSRPGRGRTGELFF	TGTGCCAGCAGCCGTCCGGGAAGGGGTCGGACCGGGGAGCTGTTTTTT
-	TRBJ1-2	TRBV18	-	CASSPGTSGGYTF	TGTGCCAGCTCACCGGGGACTTCGGGAGGCTACACCTTC
-	TRBJ2-5	TRBV6-2/TRBV6-3	TRBD2	CASSFLAGVGETQYF	TGTGCCAGCAGTTTCCTAGCGGGGGTGGGAGAGACCCAGTACTTC
-	TRBJ1-4	TRBV19	-	CAQGRGDNEKLFF	TGTGCCCAGGGGAGGGGCGATAATGAAAAACTGTTTTTT
-	TRBJ1-4	TRBV28	-	CASARLGYEKLFF	TGTGCCAGCGCACGACTGGGTTATGAAAAACTGTTTTTT
-	TRBJ1-6	TRBV6-5	-	CASSSGTYSPLHF	TGTGCCAGCAGTTCTGGGACCTATTCACCCCTCCACTTT
few	TRBJ2-3	TRBV5-4	-	CASSLDPTSTDTQYF	TGTGCCAGCAGCTTGGACCCAACTAGCACAGATACGCAGTATTTT
-	TRBJ1-5	TRBV6-5	-	CASSYSGRNQPQHF	TGTGCCAGCAGTTACAGCGGCCGTAATCAGCCCCAGCATTTT
-	TRBJ2-1	TRBV9	TRBD2	CASSVALAAYNEQFF	TGTGCCAGCAGCGTAGCTCTAGCGGCTTACAATGAGCAGTTCTTC
-	TRBJ2-2	TRBV7-7	-	CASQRVYTGELFF	TGTGCTAGTCAACGGGTTTACACCGGGGAGCTGTTTTTT
few	TRBJ2-2	TRBV30	TRBD2	CAWGGLAGSSGGELFF	TGTGCCTGGGGGGGACTAGCGGGATCAAGCGGCGGGGAGCTGTTTTTT
few	TRBJ2-3	TRBV2	-	CASIPLAGSTDTQYF	TGTGCCAGCATCCCTCTCGCGGGCAGCACAGATACGCAGTATTTT
-	TRBJ2-1	TRBV11-2	-	CASSLELNNEQFF	TGTGCCAGCAGCTTAGAACTTAACAATGAGCAGTTCTTC
-	TRBJ2-3	TRBV18	TRBD1	CASSPSGTGQDTQYF	TGTGCCAGCTCCCCCTCCGGGACAGGCCAGGATACGCAGTATTTT
-	TRBJ2-3	TRBV5-4	-	CASSLGSRHRTDTQYF	TGTGCCAGCAGCTTGGGCAGCCGTCACCGGACAGATACGCAGTATTTT
-	TRBJ2-1	TRBV5-1	TRBD2	CASTRGVKYNEQFF	TGCGCCAGCACCCGGGGGGTGAAATACAATGAGCAGTTCTTC
-	TRBJ2-3	TRBV6-5	-	CASSYSGLAVDTQYF	TGTGCCAGCAGTTACTCGGGGCTCGCGGTAGATACGCAGTATTTT
-	TRBJ1-2	TRBV5-4	-	CASSLGGTDDYGYTF	TGTGCCAGCAGCTTGGGGGGCACAGACGACTATGGCTACACCTTC
once	TRBJ2-1	TRBV19	-	CASSSGTQPYNEQFF	TGTGCCAGTAGTTCCGGGACACAGCCCTACAATGAGCAGTTCTTC
-	TRBJ2-1	TRBV7-2	-	CASSLDPNNEQFF	TGTGCCAGCAGCTTAGATCCTAACAATGAGCAGTTCTTC
-	TRBJ1-2	TRBV7-9	TRBD1	CASSLEQGLGYTF	TGTGCCAGCAGCTTAGAACAGGGGCTCGGCTACACCTTC
-	TRBJ1-2	TRBV28	-	CASSPSPLSYGYTF	TGTGCCAGCAGTCCCAGCCCCCTCAGCTATGGCTACACCTTC
few	TRBJ1-6	TRBV10-2	-	CASRLDSGLFNSPLHF	TGCGCCAGCAGGTTAGACTCCGGGTTATTTAATTCACCCCTCCACTTT
once	TRBJ2-7	TRBV3-1/TRBV3-2	-	CASSLSSLSSYEQYF	TGTGCCAGCAGCCTATCCTCCCTGTCTTCCTACGAGCAGTACTTC
-	TRBJ1-5	TRBV9	-	CASSVEGSNQPQHF	TGTGCCAGCAGCGTAGAAGGCAGCAATCAGCCCCAGCATTTT
-	TRBJ1-1	TRBV12-3/TRBV12-4	-	CASSFGGPTEAFF	TGTGCCAGCAGTTTTGGGGGGCCCACTGAAGCTTTCTTT
-	TRBJ2-5	TRBV6-1	-	CASSDTSRTQETQYF	TGTGCCAGCAGTGACACTTCTCGGACCCAAGAGACCCAGTACTTC
-	TRBJ1-6	TRBV7-9	TRBD1	CASSPKLKTPGQGNSPLHF	TGTGCCAGCAGCCCGAAACTCAAAACACCGGGACAGGGGAATTCACCCCTCCACTTT
once	TRBJ1-2	TRBV28	TRBD1	CASRQGYVLANYGYTF	TGTGCCAGCAGACAGGGGTACGTCCTAGCTAACTATGGCTACACCTTC